Sequencing of this T cell receptor (beta chain) was carried out in a study of T cell repertoires in cytomegalovirus infection. At the level of the study: CMV infection plus the matching HLA type was flagged by public TCR beta signatures.

At least ten counts were recorded for this clonotype. The target antigen is unknown. MiXCR, applied by TCRdb to the reads, yields one record per CDR3 protein. The sample lists roughly 80,000 distinct CDR3 sequences; about 24% were seen once. The TCR originated in a human donor in good health (CMV status not recorded). Some clones in this sample may be carry-over from other donors' samples. The sequenced sample was CD8+ T cells from cultured PBMCs, obtained from culture after CMV antigen stimulation.

The CDR3 sequence: CASSIIRGDGGYTF. CDR3 DNA: TGTGCCAGTAGTATCATCAGGGGTGATGGTGGCTACACCTTC. This chain uses TRBV19 with TRBJ1-2, with a tentative D call TRBD1 (6 bases). CDR1 and CDR2 (germline): LNHDA, SQIVND (reference sequence). V was clipped by 3 bases and J by 7 bases, with 15 bases between them. This CDR3 has 14 residues.